The source of this TCR beta chain is a study of blood T cell repertoires in COVID-19. At the level of the study: T cells, B-cell-depleted T cells, or PBMCs supplied cDNA or gDNA.

The germline gives CDR1 MNHEY, CDR2 SVGEGT. CDR3 length equals 14 residues. Trimming removed 0 bases at V and 2 bases at J, with 8 bases between. Generated by immunoSEQ multiplex PCR, the TCRdb table keeps only in-frame clones and is missing some. The sample consists of around 240,000 clones, about 85% of them appearing once. The clonotype originates from a man aged 40-49 years with acute or convalescent COVID-19. This chain joins TRBV6-2 or TRBV6-3 and TRBJ2-7, with no clear D. The sample consisted of peripheral blood. CDR3 sequence: CASSYSYSPYEQYF. Written as DNA, the CDR3 is TGTGCCAGCAGTTACTCGTACAGCCCCTACGAGCAGTACTTC.